The clone carrying this T cell receptor beta chain came up a few times. Its antigen is not known. Researchers attached unique molecular identifiers to individual cDNA molecules. TCRdb reanalysed the 5' RACE reads using MiXCR and keeps one entry per CDR3 protein. This table holds 55,000 to 70,000 distinct CDR3 sequences, over 9% found once. CDR3 length: 13 residues. Germline CDR1 and CDR2: ENHRY and SYGVKD. V lost 8 bases and J lost 4, with 14 bases in between. The record originates from a study of early T cells in non-severe SARS-CoV-2 infection. Across the whole study: Chains were unpaired, as sequencing was done on bulk RNA from unsorted whole blood. General observations from the study: Clonotype matching in VDJdb favored anti-spike CD8 responses and did not capture private and CD4 specificities.

The chain combines TRBV10-3 with TRBJ1-2; tentatively, D is TRBD1 (5 bases). Sequenced: whole blood. The origin of this receptor is an adult who was a healthcare worker with PCR-confirmed SARS-CoV-2 infection or an uninfected control (not recorded which). Here the CDR3 reads CAIGAGPFYGYTF. CDR3 bases: TGTGCCATCGGGGCAGGCCCCTTCTATGGCTACACCTTC.